This T cell receptor (beta chain) was observed in a study of regulatory and conventional T cells in RAG deficiency. Clones were sequenced by immunoSEQ multiplex PCR, and TCRdb holds only the in-frame ones, with some missing. This sample yields about 28,000 clones, of which 85% to 95% are seen a single time; over 0.7% belongs to the top ten. About this clone: What it binds is not known.

Study-wide results and caveats: In Omenn syndrome, Treg and Tconv repertoires overlapped >85%. Other subsets showed approximately 9.6-fold reductions, but Treg unique TCR beta sequences fell approximately 100-fold in these patients. These Omenn syndrome Treg sorts may hold peripherally activated cells instead.

Germline loops: CDR1 LNHDA, CDR2 SQIVND (reference sequence). V lost 4 bases to trimming and J lost 5 bases, with 14 bases between them. The CDR3 has 14 amino acids. Regulatory T cells were sorted from blood as CD4+ CD25-high CD127-low cells. The sample was also reused in another study, on regulatory T cells. As that study records: Amplification used 52 TRBV primers and 13 TRBJ primers.

The sequencing sample was made of Tregs sorted from blood. This TCR was recovered from a human donor in good health. The gene calls are TRBV19 and TRBJ1-2; perhaps TRBD1 as D (6 bases). CDR3 sequence: CASSKEQGFYGYTF. The CDR3 DNA sequence: TGTGCCAGTAGTAAGGAACAGGGATTTTATGGCTACACCTTC.